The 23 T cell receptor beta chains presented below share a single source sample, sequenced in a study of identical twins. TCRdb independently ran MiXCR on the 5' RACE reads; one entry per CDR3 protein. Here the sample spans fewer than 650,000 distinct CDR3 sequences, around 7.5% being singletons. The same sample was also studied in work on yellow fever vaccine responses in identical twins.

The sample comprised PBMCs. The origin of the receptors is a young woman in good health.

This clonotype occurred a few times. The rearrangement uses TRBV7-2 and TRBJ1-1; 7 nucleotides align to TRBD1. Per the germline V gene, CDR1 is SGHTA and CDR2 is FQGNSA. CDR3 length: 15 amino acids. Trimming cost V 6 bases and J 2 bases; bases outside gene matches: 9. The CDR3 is CASRTSTGINTEAFF. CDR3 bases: TGTGCCAGCAGAACCTCGACAGGGATAAACACTGAAGCTTTCTTT. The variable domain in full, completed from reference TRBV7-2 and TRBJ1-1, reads GAGVSQSPSNKVTEKGKDVELRCDPISGHTALYWYRQSLGQGLEFLIYFQGNSAPDKSGLPSDRFSAERTGGSVSTLTIQRTQQEDSAVYLCASRTSTGINTEAFFGQGTRLTVV.

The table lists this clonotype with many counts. This CDR3 reads CWDRKGASNQPQHF. In DNA, the CDR3 is TGTTGGGATAGAAAAGGGGCGAGCAATCAGCCCCAGCATTTT. The genes are TRBV12-3 or TRBV12-4 and TRBJ1-5, with a possible D match to TRBD1 (5 bases). CDR3 length equals 14 residues.

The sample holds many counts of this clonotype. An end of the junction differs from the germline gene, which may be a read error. The CDR3: CASSPGLAGTYEQYF. The CDR3 DNA follows: TGTGCCAGCAGCCCTGGACTAGCGGGAACCTACGAGCAGTACTTC. The chain joins TRBV5-1 to TRBJ2-7; 12 positions match TRBD2. This CDR3 contains 15 residues. CDR1 is SGHRS and CDR2 is YFSETQ in the germline V gene.

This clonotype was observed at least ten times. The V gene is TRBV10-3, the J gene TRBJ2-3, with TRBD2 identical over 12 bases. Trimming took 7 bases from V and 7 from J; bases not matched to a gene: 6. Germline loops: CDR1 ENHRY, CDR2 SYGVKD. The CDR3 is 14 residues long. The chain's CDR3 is CAINPSGGANTQYF. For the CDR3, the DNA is TGTGCCATCAACCCTAGCGGGGGGGCCAATACGCAGTATTTT.

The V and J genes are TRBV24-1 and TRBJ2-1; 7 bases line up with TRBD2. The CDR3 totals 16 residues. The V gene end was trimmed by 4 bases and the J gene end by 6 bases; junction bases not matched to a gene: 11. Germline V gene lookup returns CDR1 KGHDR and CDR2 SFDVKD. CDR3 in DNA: TGTGCCACCAGTGACCCCCTGGCGGGAGCGGGCAATGAGCAGTTCTTC. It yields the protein CATSDPLAGAGNEQFF.

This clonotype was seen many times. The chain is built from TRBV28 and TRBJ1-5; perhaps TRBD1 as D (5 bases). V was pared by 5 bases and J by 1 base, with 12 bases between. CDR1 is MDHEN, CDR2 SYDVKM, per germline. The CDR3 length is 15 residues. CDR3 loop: CASSQRWGSNQPQHF. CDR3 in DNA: TGTGCCAGCAGTCAACGATGGGGGAGCAATCAGCCCCAGCATTTT.

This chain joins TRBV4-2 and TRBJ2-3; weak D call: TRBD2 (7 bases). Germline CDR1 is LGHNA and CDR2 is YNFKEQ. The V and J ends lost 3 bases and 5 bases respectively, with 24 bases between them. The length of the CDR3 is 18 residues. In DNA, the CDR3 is TGTGCCAGCAGCCAGGGGATTATAGGGGGGGGGCAGGTAGATACGCAGTATTTT. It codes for CASSQGIIGGGQVDTQYF.

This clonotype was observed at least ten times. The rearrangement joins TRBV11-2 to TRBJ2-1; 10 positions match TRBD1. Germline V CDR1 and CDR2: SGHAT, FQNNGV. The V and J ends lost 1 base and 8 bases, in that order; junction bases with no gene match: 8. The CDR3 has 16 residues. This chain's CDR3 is CASSLGDRGWIDEQFF. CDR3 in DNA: TGTGCCAGCAGCTTAGGGGACAGGGGATGGATCGATGAGCAGTTCTTC.

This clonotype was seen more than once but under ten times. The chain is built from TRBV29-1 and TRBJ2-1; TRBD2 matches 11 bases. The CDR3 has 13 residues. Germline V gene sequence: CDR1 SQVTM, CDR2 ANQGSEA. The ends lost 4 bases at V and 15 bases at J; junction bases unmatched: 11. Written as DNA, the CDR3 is TGCAGCGTTGTCAAGACTAGCGGGACTATGCCGTTCTTC. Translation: CSVVKTSGTMPFF.

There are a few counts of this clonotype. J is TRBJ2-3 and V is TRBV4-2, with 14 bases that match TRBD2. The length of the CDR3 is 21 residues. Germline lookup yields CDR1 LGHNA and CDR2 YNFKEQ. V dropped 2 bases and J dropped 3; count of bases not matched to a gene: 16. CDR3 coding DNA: TGTGCCAGCAGCCAACTTATACCGGGACTAGCGGGAGATGGGGCAACAGATACGCAGTATTTT. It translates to CASSQLIPGLAGDGATDTQYF.

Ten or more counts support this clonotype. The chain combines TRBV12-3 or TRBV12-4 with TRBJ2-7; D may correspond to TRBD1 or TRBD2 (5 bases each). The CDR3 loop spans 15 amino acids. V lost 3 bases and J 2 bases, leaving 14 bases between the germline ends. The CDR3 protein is CASSFFGGQAYEQYF. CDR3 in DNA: TGTGCCAGCAGTTTTTTTGGGGGTCAGGCCTACGAGCAGTACTTC.

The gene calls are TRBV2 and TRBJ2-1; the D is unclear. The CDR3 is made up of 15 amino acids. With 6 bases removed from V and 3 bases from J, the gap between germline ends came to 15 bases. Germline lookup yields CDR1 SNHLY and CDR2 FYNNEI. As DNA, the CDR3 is TGTGCCAGCAGCCTTCGTCGCAATATCTACAATGAGCAGTTCTTC. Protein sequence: CASSLRRNIYNEQFF.

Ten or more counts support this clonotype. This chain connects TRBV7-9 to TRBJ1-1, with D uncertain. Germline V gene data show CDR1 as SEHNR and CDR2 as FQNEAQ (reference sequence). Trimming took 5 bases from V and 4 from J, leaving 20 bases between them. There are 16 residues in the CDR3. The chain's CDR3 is CASSPPRMEGRTEAFF. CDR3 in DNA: TGTGCCAGCAGCCCCCCACGGATGGAGGGTCGCACTGAAGCTTTCTTT.

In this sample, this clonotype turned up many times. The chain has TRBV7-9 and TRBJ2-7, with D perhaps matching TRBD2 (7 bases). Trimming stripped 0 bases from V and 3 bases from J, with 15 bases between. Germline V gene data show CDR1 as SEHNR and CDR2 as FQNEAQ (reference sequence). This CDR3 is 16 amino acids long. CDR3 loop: CASSLARGGIDYEQYV. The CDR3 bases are TGTGCCAGCAGCTTAGCGAGGGGGGGCATTGACTACGAGCAGTACGTC.

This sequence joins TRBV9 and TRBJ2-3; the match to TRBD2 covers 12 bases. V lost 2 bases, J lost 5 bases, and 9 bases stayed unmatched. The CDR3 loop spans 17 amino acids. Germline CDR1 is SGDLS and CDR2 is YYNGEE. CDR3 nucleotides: TGTGCCAGCAGCGTCGTCCCAAAGACTAGCGGGAGAGATACGCAGTATTTT. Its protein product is CASSVVPKTSGRDTQYF.

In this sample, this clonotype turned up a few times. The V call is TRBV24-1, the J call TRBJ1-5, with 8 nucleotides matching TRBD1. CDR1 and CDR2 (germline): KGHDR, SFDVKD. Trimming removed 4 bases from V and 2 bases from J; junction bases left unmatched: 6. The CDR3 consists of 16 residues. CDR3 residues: CATSDSPGGGNQPQHF. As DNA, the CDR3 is TGTGCCACCAGTGACTCTCCAGGGGGCGGCAATCAGCCCCAGCATTTT.

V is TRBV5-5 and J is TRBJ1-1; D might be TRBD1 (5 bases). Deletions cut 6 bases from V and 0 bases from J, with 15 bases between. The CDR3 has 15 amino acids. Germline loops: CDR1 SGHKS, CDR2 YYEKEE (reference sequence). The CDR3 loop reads CASNRGELMNTEAFF. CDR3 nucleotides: TGTGCCAGCAACCGGGGGGAACTCATGAACACTGAAGCTTTCTTT.

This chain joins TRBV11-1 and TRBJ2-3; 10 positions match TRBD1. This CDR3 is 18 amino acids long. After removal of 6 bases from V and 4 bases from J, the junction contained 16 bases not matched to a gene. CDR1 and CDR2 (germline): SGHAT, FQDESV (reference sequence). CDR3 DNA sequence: TGTGCCAGCAGTCCAGGGGCCTTCCGGGACAGGGGATCAGATACGCAGTATTTT. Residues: CASSPGAFRDRGSDTQYF.

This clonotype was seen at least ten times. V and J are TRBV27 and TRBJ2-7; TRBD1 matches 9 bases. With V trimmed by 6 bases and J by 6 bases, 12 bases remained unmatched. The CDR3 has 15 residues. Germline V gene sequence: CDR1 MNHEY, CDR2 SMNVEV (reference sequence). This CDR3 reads CASRLSRTGAPEQYF. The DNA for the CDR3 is TGTGCCAGCAGGCTCTCAAGGACAGGGGCCCCCGAGCAGTACTTC.

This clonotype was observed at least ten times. The DNA of the CDR3 is TGTGCCAGCAGCCAACAGGGGCGGTTATCCTACAATGAGCAGTTCTTC. Encoded protein: CASSQQGRLSYNEQFF. This chain joins TRBV12-3 or TRBV12-4 and TRBJ2-1; 7 nucleotides line up with TRBD1. There are 16 residues in the CDR3. The V segment lost 6 bases and the J segment 1 base; nucleotides outside the gene matches: 9.

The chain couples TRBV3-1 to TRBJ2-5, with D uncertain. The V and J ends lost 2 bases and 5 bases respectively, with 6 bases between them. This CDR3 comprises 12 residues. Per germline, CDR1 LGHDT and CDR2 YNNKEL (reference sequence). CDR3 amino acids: CASSQLVETQYF. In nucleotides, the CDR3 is TGTGCCAGCAGCCAACTGGTGGAGACCCAGTACTTC.

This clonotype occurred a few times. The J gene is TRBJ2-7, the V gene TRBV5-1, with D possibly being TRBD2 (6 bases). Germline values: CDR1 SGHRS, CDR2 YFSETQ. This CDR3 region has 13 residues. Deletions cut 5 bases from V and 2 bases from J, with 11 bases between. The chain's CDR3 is CASRPGVPYEQYF. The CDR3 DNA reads TGCGCCAGCAGGCCGGGAGTCCCCTACGAGCAGTACTTC. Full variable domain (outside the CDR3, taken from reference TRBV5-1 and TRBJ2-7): KAGVTQTPRYLIKTRGQQVTLSCSPISGHRSVSWYQQTPGQGLQFLFEYFSETQRNKGNFPGRFSGRQFSNSRSEMNVSTLELGDSALYLCASRPGVPYEQYFGPGTRLTVT.

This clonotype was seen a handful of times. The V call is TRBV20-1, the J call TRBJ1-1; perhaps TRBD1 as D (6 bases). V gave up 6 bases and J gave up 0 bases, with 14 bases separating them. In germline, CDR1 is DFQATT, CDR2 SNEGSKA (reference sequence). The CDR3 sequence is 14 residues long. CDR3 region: CSAGGGPLNTEAFF. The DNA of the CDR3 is TGCAGTGCCGGTGGGGGGCCGTTGAACACTGAAGCTTTCTTT.